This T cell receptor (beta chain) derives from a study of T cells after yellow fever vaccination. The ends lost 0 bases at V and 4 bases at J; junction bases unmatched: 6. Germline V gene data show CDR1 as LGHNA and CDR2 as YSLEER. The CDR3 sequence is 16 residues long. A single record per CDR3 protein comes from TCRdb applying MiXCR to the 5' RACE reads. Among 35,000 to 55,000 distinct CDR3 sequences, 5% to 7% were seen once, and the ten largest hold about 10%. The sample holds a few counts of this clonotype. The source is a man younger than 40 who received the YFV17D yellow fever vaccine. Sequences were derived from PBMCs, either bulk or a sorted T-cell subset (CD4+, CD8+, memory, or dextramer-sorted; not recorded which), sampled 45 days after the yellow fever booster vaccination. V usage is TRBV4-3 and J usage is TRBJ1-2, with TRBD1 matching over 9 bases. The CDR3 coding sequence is TGCGCCAGCAGCCAAGATCCGGTGACAGGGGGCTATGGCTACACCTTC. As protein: CASSQDPVTGGYGYTF.